These T cell receptor beta chains were read from a single sample in a study of glioma-infiltrating T cells. TCRdb recomputed calls from the multiplex PCR reads with MiXCR, one row per CDR3 protein. The sample consists of fewer than 200,000 distinct CDR3 sequences, 32% of them appearing once. The specimen sequenced was glioma tissue, nonneoplastic brain tissue, or PBMCs (not recorded which). The receptors shown here come from a human donor with low-grade glioma or glioblastoma, undergoing nonglioma brain surgery, or in good health (not recorded which). Each CDR3 is given with its conserved first and last residue. The order of the fields is clone size, V gene, J gene, D gene, CDR3 DNA, CDR3 protein. The D gene is left open where the match is weak. Size tells how often a clone was seen (once, few, many) or the class of an expanded clone, and some rows leave it out.

clone_size: many
v_call: TRBV29-1
j_call: TRBJ1-2
d_call: NA
cdr3_nt: TGCAGCGTTGAAGTGGGGCATGGCTACACCTTC
cdr3_aa: CSVEVGHGYTF

clone_size: many
v_call: TRBV7-9
j_call: TRBJ2-3
d_call: TRBD2
cdr3_nt: TGTGCCAGCAGCTTGCCCCCGAGACTAGCGGGAGTGAAAGATACGCAGTATTTT
cdr3_aa: CASSLPPRLAGVKDTQYF

clone_size: NA
v_call: TRBV20-1
j_call: TRBJ2-5
d_call: TRBD1
cdr3_nt: TGCAGTGCTTTCCCGGGACAGGGGATGGGGACCCAGTACTTC
cdr3_aa: CSAFPGQGMGTQYF

clone_size: many
v_call: TRBV10-3
j_call: TRBJ2-3
d_call: NA
cdr3_nt: TGTGCCACCAGGGACTCTTTTGATACGCAGTATTTT
cdr3_aa: CATRDSFDTQYF

clone_size: many
v_call: TRBV6-1
j_call: TRBJ2-7
d_call: NA
cdr3_nt: TGTGCCAGCTGCCGCGATGGGTCCGGACAGCTTTACTACGAGCAGTACTTC
cdr3_aa: CASCRDGSGQLYYEQYF

clone_size: many
v_call: TRBV28
j_call: TRBJ1-3
d_call: NA
cdr3_nt: TGTGCCAGCAGTCGTACCGGATCGATCTCTGGAAACACCATATATTTT
cdr3_aa: CASSRTGSISGNTIYF

clone_size: many
v_call: TRBV4-3
j_call: TRBJ2-1
d_call: NA
cdr3_nt: TGCGCCAGCAGCCAAGAACCGACCGGAAGCTCCTACAATGAGCAGTTCTTC
cdr3_aa: CASSQEPTGSSYNEQFF

clone_size: few
v_call: TRBV19
j_call: TRBJ2-6
d_call: NA
cdr3_nt: TGTGCCAGTAGTGACCCCGTTGGGTACTCTGGGGCCAACGTCCTGACTTTC
cdr3_aa: CASSDPVGYSGANVLTF

clone_size: NA
v_call: TRBV3-1
j_call: TRBJ2-3
d_call: TRBD2
cdr3_nt: TGTGCCAGCAGCCCGACTAGCGGGAGTGCCACAGATACGCAGTATTTT
cdr3_aa: CASSPTSGSATDTQYF

clone_size: many
v_call: TRBV2
j_call: TRBJ2-7
d_call: TRBD2
cdr3_nt: TGTGCCAGCAGAGCGGGATCGGTGTTAGGGCAGTACTTC
cdr3_aa: CASRAGSVLGQYF

clone_size: many
v_call: TRBV28
j_call: TRBJ1-5
d_call: NA
cdr3_nt: TGTGCCAGCAGTTTGACGGGGCAGCCCCAGCATTTT
cdr3_aa: CASSLTGQPQHF

clone_size: NA
v_call: TRBV18
j_call: TRBJ2-7
d_call: TRBD1
cdr3_nt: TGTGCCAGCTCCCCAGAGTTCGACAGGGTTGGCGAGCAGTACTTC
cdr3_aa: CASSPEFDRVGEQYF

clone_size: many
v_call: TRBV4-1
j_call: TRBJ1-5
d_call: NA
cdr3_nt: TGCGCCAGCAGCCAGGGACCGCCGAATCAGCCCCAGCATTTT
cdr3_aa: CASSQGPPNQPQHF

clone_size: many
v_call: TRBV24-1
j_call: TRBJ2-5
d_call: NA
cdr3_nt: TGTGCCACCAGTGACTCAACTTTAGGAATCCAAGAGACCCAGTACTTC
cdr3_aa: CATSDSTLGIQETQYF

clone_size: many
v_call: TRBV3-1
j_call: TRBJ1-2
d_call: NA
cdr3_nt: TGTGCCAGCAGCCCGGGGACGGAAATCTATGGCTACACCTTC
cdr3_aa: CASSPGTEIYGYTF

clone_size: NA
v_call: TRBV20-1
j_call: TRBJ2-5
d_call: NA
cdr3_nt: TGCGGGGGACGCAGAGCAGGGCAAGAGGCCCAGTACTTC
cdr3_aa: CGGRRAGQEAQYF

clone_size: NA
v_call: TRBV12-3/TRBV12-4
j_call: TRBJ2-7
d_call: NA
cdr3_nt: TGTGCCAGCAGTTGGACGCCCTACGAGCAGTACTTC
cdr3_aa: CASSWTPYEQYF